These 29 T cell receptor beta chains were sequenced from one sample in a study of metastatic and nonmetastatic thyroid tumors. TCRdb ran MiXCR on the PCR reads. In the table there are 8,000 to 8,500 clones, approximately 40% of which are singletons. All patients reached thyroid surgery having received no treatment beforehand. Sample: tumor tissue. The origin of the receptors is a male donor with papillary thyroid cancer or a benign thyroid nodule (not recorded which). Some clones in this sample may be carry-over from other donors' samples.

This clone was seen only a few times. The chain recombines TRBV28 with TRBJ2-1, with 14 nucleotides matching TRBD2. Germline values: CDR1 MDHEN, CDR2 SYDVKM. V dropped 5 bases and J dropped 1; count of bases not matched to a gene: 10. The CDR3 contains 19 residues. The CDR3 is CASSPQRTSGRRSYNEQFF. As DNA, the CDR3 is TGTGCCAGCAGTCCCCAACGGACTAGCGGGAGGAGGTCCTACAATGAGCAGTTCTTC.

The chain has TRBV12-3 or TRBV12-4 and TRBJ2-1; 12 bases match TRBD2. The CDR3 loop spans 14 amino acids. Germline trimming cut 5 bases from V and 6 bases from J; bases unmatched to any gene: 2. DNA for the CDR3: TGTGCCAGCAGTAAGACTAGCGGGAGCAATGAGCAGTTCTTC. It encodes CASSKTSGSNEQFF.

This chain uses TRBV4-3 with TRBJ2-5; TRBD1 might be the D (5 bases). Germline V CDR1 and CDR2: LGHNA, YSLEER. The CDR3 extends over 18 amino acids. With 0 bases removed from V and 5 bases from J, the gap between germline ends came to 22 bases. As DNA, the CDR3 is TGCGCCAGCAGCCAAGAATTACTTTACGGCCAGGGTCATGAGACCCAGTACTTC. Protein sequence: CASSQELLYGQGHETQYF.

The rearrangement uses TRBV20-1 and TRBJ2-7; possibly TRBD1 for D (6 bases). The germline V and J ends were trimmed by 6 bases and 2 bases, with 14 bases remaining between them. The CDR3 spans 13 residues. The germline gives CDR1 DFQATT, CDR2 SNEGSKA (reference sequence). As DNA, the CDR3 is TGCAGTGCCGCGCCGACAGGAACCTACGAGCAGTACTTC. As protein: CSAAPTGTYEQYF.

V is TRBV11-1 and J is TRBJ1-2, with D maybe TRBD1 (6 bases). This CDR3 is built from 13 residues. V was shortened by 5 bases and J by 8 bases, with 15 bases between the two germline ends. The V gene's germline CDR1 is SGHAT and CDR2 FQDESV (reference sequence). CDR3 residues: CASSPRGAQGYTF. The CDR3 bases are TGTGCCAGCAGCCCGAGGGGGGCCCAGGGCTACACCTTC.

This clone is judged medium-sized (0.01 to 0.1%). This chain uses TRBV7-3 with TRBJ2-1; 7 nucleotides agree with TRBD1. The CDR3 extends over 15 amino acids. Germline CDR1 reads SGHTA; CDR2 reads FQGTGA. V was clipped by 4 bases and J by 8 bases; unmatched bases: 11. The CDR3 coding sequence is TGTGCCAGCAGCTCCCGACAGGGAATTAACGATGAGCAGTTCTTC. Its translation is CASSSRQGINDEQFF.

There are a few counts of this clone. CDR3 loop: CASSEWQGSHNEQFF. The CDR3 DNA reads as TGTGCCAGTAGTGAGTGGCAGGGGTCCCACAATGAGCAGTTCTTC. The V and J genes are TRBV19 and TRBJ2-1; the D gene is possibly TRBD1 (6 bases). The CDR3 has 15 amino acids. Looked up from germline, CDR1 is LNHDA and CDR2 is SQIVND (reference sequence). With 5 bases removed from V and 5 bases from J, the gap between germline ends came to 16 bases. The complete variable domain, with remaining parts taken from reference TRBV19 and TRBJ2-1, reads DGGITQSPKYLFRKEGQNVTLSCEQNLNHDAMYWYRQDPGQGLRLIYYSQIVNDFQKGDIAEGYSVSREKKESFPLTVTSAQKNPTAFYLCASSEWQGSHNEQFFGPGTRLTVL.

Turning to this clone: Its ends do not fully match the called genes, so a read error is possible. The gene calls are TRBV11-2 and TRBJ2-3, with TRBD2 matching 8 bases. This CDR3 has 16 amino acids. Germline V gene sequence: CDR1 SGHAT, CDR2 FQNNGV. CDR3 region: CTSSRRRSGNRDTQYF. In nucleotides, the CDR3 is TGTACCAGCAGCCGACGGCGTAGCGGGAATAGAGATACGCAGTATTTT.

The V gene is TRBV19, the J gene TRBJ1-1; D unclear. V dropped 6 bases and J dropped 5 bases, with 19 bases sitting between them. The germline V gene has CDR1 LNHDA and CDR2 SQIVND (reference sequence). This CDR3 comprises 15 residues. Here the CDR3 DNA reads TGTGCCAGTAGCCCGTCGACCTACAAGGTAACTGAAGCTTTCTTT. The encoded protein is CASSPSTYKVTEAFF. Looking up the rest from reference TRBV19 and TRBJ1-1 gives the full variable domain: DGGITQSPKYLFRKEGQNVTLSCEQNLNHDAMYWYRQDPGQGLRLIYYSQIVNDFQKGDIAEGYSVSREKKESFPLTVTSAQKNPTAFYLCASSPSTYKVTEAFFGQGTRLTVV.

J is TRBJ2-1 and V is TRBV12-3 or TRBV12-4, with TRBD1 matching over 8 bases. Losses at the gene ends were 6 bases for V and 4 bases for J; bases not matched to a gene: 8. The CDR3 has 15 residues. The CDR3 coding sequence is TGTGCCAGCAGAGCAACAGGGGGTCAATACAATGAGCAGTTCTTC. Amino acids: CASRATGGQYNEQFF.

The rearrangement links TRBV25-1 to TRBJ2-2; 9 positions agree with TRBD1. The V and J ends lost 7 bases and 5 bases, in that order; junction bases with no gene match: 8. Germline CDR1 is MGHDK and CDR2 is SYGVNS. There are 15 residues in the CDR3. CDR3 sequence reads: CASTYGQGKTGELFF. In nucleotides, the CDR3 is TGTGCCAGCACATACGGACAGGGGAAAACCGGGGAGCTGTTTTTT.

The chain combines TRBV6-2 or TRBV6-3 with TRBJ2-1, with TRBD2 matching over 14 bases. In germline, CDR1 is MNHEY, CDR2 SVGEGT. The CDR3 is made up of 18 amino acids. V gave up 6 bases and J gave up 7 bases; unmatched junction bases: 14. The CDR3 DNA reads TGTGCCAGCAGCCTAAGGGGTTCAGGGACTAGCGGGAGAAATGAGCAGTTCTTC. Translation gives CASSLRGSGTSGRNEQFF.

This sequence joins TRBV7-9 and TRBJ1-5, with D uncertain. There are 14 residues in the CDR3. CDR1 and CDR2 (germline): SEHNR, FQNEAQ (reference sequence). The ends were cut back, 6 bases at V and 4 bases at J, with 13 bases in the middle. CDR3 bases: TGTGCCAGCAGGTCGGACTCGTTTAATCAGCCCCAGCATTTT. Translation: CASRSDSFNQPQHF.

By sample share, this clone is large (0.1 to 1%). The rearrangement joins TRBV12-3 or TRBV12-4 to TRBJ1-2, with TRBD1 matching 8 bases. The V gene end was trimmed by 3 bases and the J gene end by 7 bases; junction bases not matched to a gene: 7. The CDR3 extends over 14 amino acids. CDR3 bases: TGTGCCAGCAGTTTGGGGACAGGCGAGCTTGGCTACACCTTC. It codes for CASSLGTGELGYTF.

Here the CDR3 DNA reads TGCGCCAGCAGCCAAGCCCCGGGGGGGTTCGAAGCTTTCTTT. Encoded protein: CASSQAPGGFEAFF. This chain links TRBV4-1 with TRBJ1-1; the D gene is possibly TRBD1 (5 bases). V lost 1 base and J lost 8, with 14 bases in between. Germline CDR1 and CDR2: MGHRA and YSYEKL. This CDR3 contains 14 residues.

The chain is built from TRBV11-2 and TRBJ2-7; D is perhaps TRBD1 (7 bases). The CDR3 is 14 amino acids. Trimming stripped 5 bases from V and 6 bases from J, with 17 bases between. In germline, CDR1 is SGHAT, CDR2 FQNNGV. The CDR3 DNA reads as TGTGCCAGCAGCCTAGGGGGAGGACAGGCCGAGCAGTACGTC. This sequence encodes CASSLGGGQAEQYV.

The chain is built from TRBV6-1 and TRBJ1-6; no clear D. This CDR3 has 15 residues. CDR1 MNHNS and CDR2 SASEGT come from the germline V gene. The germline V and J ends were trimmed by 7 bases and 7 bases, with 17 bases remaining between them. CDR3 bases: TGTGCCAGCACCCTAGGTGGGCATAGGAATTCACCCCTCCACTTT. Its translation is CASTLGGHRNSPLHF.

This rearrangement joins TRBV20-1 to TRBJ2-1; 7 positions agree with TRBD1. Germline V lookup: CDR1 DFQATT, CDR2 SNEGSKA (reference sequence). This CDR3 is built from 14 residues. V trimming: 7 bases; J trimming: 8 bases; junction bases outside the gene matches: 14. CDR3 loop: CSVPQGVSGDEQFF. CDR3 coding DNA: TGCAGTGTTCCTCAGGGGGTCTCAGGGGATGAGCAGTTCTTC.

The J gene is TRBJ1-2, the V gene TRBV27; 7 bases line up with TRBD1. The germline CDR1 and CDR2 sequences are MNHEY and SMNVEV (reference sequence). V dropped 0 bases and J dropped 4; count of bases not matched to a gene: 2. There are 14 residues in the CDR3. The CDR3, as DNA: TGTGCCAGCAGTTTATCGCAGGGGGGCTATGGCTACACCTTC. Protein product: CASSLSQGGYGYTF.

The chain couples TRBV2 to TRBJ1-6, with D tentatively TRBD1 (6 bases). CDR1 SNHLY and CDR2 FYNNEI come from the germline V gene. The CDR3 contains 15 residues. The ends were cut back, 6 bases at V and 1 base at J, with 10 bases in the middle. CDR3 bases: TGTGCCAGCAGACAGGGTGAATCCTATAATTCACCCCTCCACTTT. Encoded protein: CASRQGESYNSPLHF.

Notes on this clone: One end of the junction varies from germline; a read error may be responsible. The chain employs TRBV9 and TRBJ2-1, with 10 bases identical to TRBD2. Germline assignment: CDR1 SGDLS and CDR2 YYNGEE. The CDR3 runs 15 residues. The CDR3, as DNA: TGTGCCAGCAGCCTCTGGACTAGCGGTCACAATGAGCAGTTGTTC. Its translation is CASSLWTSGHNEQLF.

The rearrangement uses TRBV27 and TRBJ2-7, with D possibly TRBD1 on 7 matching bases. The CDR3 sequence is 14 residues long. Germline lookup yields CDR1 MNHEY and CDR2 SMNVEV (reference sequence). V was clipped by 8 bases and J by 2 bases, with 16 bases between them. CDR3 protein: CASSDREDTYEQYF. CDR3 DNA: TGTGCCAGCTCCGACAGGGAGGATACCTACGAGCAGTACTTC.

CDR3 nucleotides: TGTGCCAGCAGAATATCGTGGGGGGGCAATCAGCCCCAGCATTTT. It encodes CASRISWGGNQPQHF. The chain links TRBV27 to TRBJ1-5; D perhaps matches TRBD1 (5 bases). Trimming took 6 bases from V and 2 from J, leaving 14 bases between them. CDR1 and CDR2 from the germline V gene are MNHEY and SMNVEV (reference sequence). The CDR3 extends over 15 amino acids.

The V and J genes are TRBV2 and TRBJ2-7, with 9 bases matching TRBD1. Germline CDR1 reads SNHLY; CDR2 reads FYNNEI. The CDR3 runs 12 residues. Trimming took 8 bases from V and 4 from J; bases not matched to a gene: 3. The DNA of the CDR3 is TGTGCCAGCTCGGGACAGGGTTACGAGCAGTACTTC. Its protein is CASSGQGYEQYF. Looking up the rest from reference TRBV2 and TRBJ2-7 gives the full variable domain: EPEVTQTPSHQVTQMGQEVILRCVPISNHLYFYWYRQILGQKVEFLVSFYNNEISEKSEIFDDQFSVERPDGSNFTLKIRSTKLEDSAMYFCASSGQGYEQYFGPGTRLTVT.

V gene TRBV30 combines with J gene TRBJ1-2; 10 positions match TRBD1. J gave up 6 bases and V 3 bases, and 4 bases lay outside the gene matches. The germline V gene encodes CDR1 GTSNPN and CDR2 SVGIG (reference sequence). This CDR3 contains 13 residues. Here the CDR3 DNA reads TGTGCCTGGAGGCCCGGACAGGGGGATGGCTACACCTTC. Translated, it gives CAWRPGQGDGYTF.

With regard to this clone: The junction departs from the called germline gene at one end, perhaps through a read error. This sequence joins TRBV5-6 and TRBJ1-4, with 9 nucleotides matching TRBD1. The CDR3 consists of 14 residues. Germline V CDR1 and CDR2: SGHDT, YYEEEE. The chain's CDR3 is CACSLGMTGGKLFF. DNA for the CDR3: TGTGCCTGCAGCCTGGGGATGACAGGGGGAAAACTGTTTTTT.

The table lists this clone with many counts. This chain connects TRBV7-3 to TRBJ2-1; D remains ambiguous. V lost 5 bases and J lost 1, with 12 bases in between. The CDR3 has 15 residues. Germline V gene sequence: CDR1 SGHTA, CDR2 FQGTGA. The CDR3 spells CASSRMDGSYNEQFF. The CDR3, as DNA: TGTGCCAGCAGCAGAATGGATGGATCCTACAATGAGCAGTTCTTC.

The chain recombines TRBV7-9 with TRBJ2-7; D is possibly TRBD1 (5 bases). The V end was cut by 2 bases, the J end by 13 bases, with 12 bases between. Per the germline V gene, CDR1 is SEHNR and CDR2 is FQNEAQ (reference sequence). The CDR3 contains 11 residues. The CDR3 sequence: CASSLSDTIYF. The DNA of the CDR3 is TGTGCCAGCAGCTTATCGGACACCATTTACTTC. The full variable domain, completed using reference TRBV7-9 and TRBJ2-7, is DTGVSQNPRHKITKRGQNVTFRCDPISEHNRLYWYRQTLGQGPEFLTYFQNEAQLEKSRLLSDRFSAERPKGSFSTLEIQRTEQGDSAMYLCASSLSDTIYFGPGTRLTVT.

This clone was seen more than once but under ten times. CDR3 protein: CASRLADSYEQYF. Here the CDR3 DNA reads TGTGCCAGCAGATTAGCGGACTCCTACGAGCAGTACTTC. The chain combines TRBV2 with TRBJ2-7; D might be TRBD2 (6 bases). The CDR3 extends over 13 amino acids. Germline V CDR1 and CDR2: SNHLY, FYNNEI. With 6 bases removed from V and 0 bases from J, the gap between germline ends came to 9 bases.